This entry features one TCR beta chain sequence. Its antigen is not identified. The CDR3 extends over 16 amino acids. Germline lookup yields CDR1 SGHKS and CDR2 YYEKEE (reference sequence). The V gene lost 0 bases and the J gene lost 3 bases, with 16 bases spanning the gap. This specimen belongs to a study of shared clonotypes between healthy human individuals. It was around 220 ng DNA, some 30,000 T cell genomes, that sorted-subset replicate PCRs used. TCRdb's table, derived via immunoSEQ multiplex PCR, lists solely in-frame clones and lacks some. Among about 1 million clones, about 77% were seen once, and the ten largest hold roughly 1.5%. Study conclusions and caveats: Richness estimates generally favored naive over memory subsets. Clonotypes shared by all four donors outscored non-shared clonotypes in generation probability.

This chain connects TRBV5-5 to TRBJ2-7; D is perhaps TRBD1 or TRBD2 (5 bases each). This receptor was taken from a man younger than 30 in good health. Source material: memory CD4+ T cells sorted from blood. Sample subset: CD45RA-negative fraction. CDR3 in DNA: TGTGCCAGCAGCTTGGGGGCAGGGAGCCCAATCTACGAGCAGTACTTC. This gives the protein CASSLGAGSPIYEQYF.